The T cell receptor beta chain under discussion was sequenced for a study of CD8+CD57+ T cells in acquired aplastic anemia. On the study more broadly: Sorted CD4+ plus CD8+ cells gave DNA averaging around 3.2 ug. Healthy donors yielded some 10 million CD4+ cell reads on average. Findings of the study overall: Around 29 shared CD8+ CDR3s appeared highly expressed within patients' immunodominant clones. CD8+ Simpson's diversity in patients was not significantly different from that in controls.

CDR3 and TCR beta VDJ profiling relied on a genomic DNA template. TCRdb re-called the reads through MiXCR, storing one row per CDR3 protein. The sample lists around 150,000 distinct CDR3 sequences; 35% to 50% were seen once. V shed 2 bases, J shed 2 bases, and the junction held 3 bases outside the gene matches. The CDR3 extends over 16 amino acids. Germline V gene sequence: CDR1 KGHDR, CDR2 SFDVKD. A remark on this clonotype: Its matching antigen is unknown.

Input material: sorted CD4+, CD8+, or CD8+CD57+ T cells (not recorded which) from PBMCs. V gene TRBV24-1 combines with J gene TRBJ1-2, with 11 bases that match TRBD1. This receptor was obtained from a human donor in good health, serving as a control. The CDR3 nucleotides read TGTGCCACCAGTGATTCCCGGGACAGGGGGAACTATGGCTACACCTTC. This translates into CATSDSRDRGNYGYTF.